The T cell receptor beta chain under discussion was sequenced for a study of blood T cell repertoires in COVID-19. Study background: COVID-19 samples from acute and convalescent phases originated in the United States, Italy and Spain. Nucleic acid was either cDNA or gDNA, and it came from T cells, B-cell-depleted T cells, or PBMCs.

Original handling: By means of reference gene primer amplification, nucleated cell counts were estimated. Sequenced by immunoSEQ multiplex PCR; TCRdb stores in-frame clones only, minus some. V, J and clone size reflect that table, while D and trimming were determined from the DNA. The sample holds over 250,000 clones, around 86% seen once. The ends lost 5 bases at V and 5 bases at J; junction bases unmatched: 9. The CDR3 is 15 residues long. Germline values: CDR1 MNHEY, CDR2 SVGAGI. The J gene is TRBJ2-7, the V gene TRBV6-5; 10 bases are shared with TRBD2. This TCR was sampled from a man aged 40-55 years who had recovered from COVID-19. What was sequenced was peripheral blood. The CDR3 DNA reads TGTGCCAGCAGTCCCAGGGGACTAGCGCCAGACGAGCAGTACTTC. Its translation is CASSPRGLAPDEQYF.